Listed below are T cell receptor beta chains from one sample, sequenced in a study of early T cells in non-severe SARS-CoV-2 infection. TCRdb re-called the 5' RACE reads with MiXCR, one entry per CDR3 protein. The top ten hold roughly 16% of the sample, which has some 80,000 distinct CDR3 sequences, less than 15% seen once. The material was whole blood, obtained at baseline. Source of these receptors: an adult who was a healthcare worker with PCR-confirmed SARS-CoV-2 infection or an uninfected control (not recorded which). The donor label of this sample is uncertain. CDR3s include the opening cysteine and the closing phenylalanine or tryptophan. Each record gives: J gene, V gene, D gene, clone size, CDR3 DNA, CDR3 protein. A D gene is named only where the DNA matches it firmly. Clone size is not always given. Where it is, it says once, few, many or a class for expanded clones.

J gene: TRBJ2-2
V gene: TRBV3-1
D gene: TRBD2
clone size: many
CDR3 DNA: TGTGCCAGCAGCCTGAGTCGGCGGGGGGGCACCGGGGAGCTGTTTTTT
CDR3 protein: CASSLSRRGGTGELFF

J gene: TRBJ2-2
V gene: TRBV24-1
D gene: .
clone size: .
CDR3 DNA: TGTGCCACCAGTTCCGGATACACCGGGGAGCTGTTTTTT
CDR3 protein: CATSSGYTGELFF

J gene: TRBJ2-1
V gene: TRBV20-1
D gene: TRBD2
clone size: .
CDR3 DNA: TGCAGTGCTAGTGTAGCGGGAGGATACAATGAGCAGTTCTTC
CDR3 protein: CSASVAGGYNEQFF

J gene: TRBJ1-2
V gene: TRBV7-9
D gene: .
clone size: many
CDR3 DNA: TGTGCCAGCTACTCCCCGGCAGGAGTCTCGTATGGCTACACCTTC
CDR3 protein: CASYSPAGVSYGYTF

J gene: TRBJ2-6
V gene: TRBV5-1
D gene: .
clone size: few
CDR3 DNA: TGCGCCAGCAGCTTGGGAGCTTCTGGGGCCAACGTCCTGACTTTC
CDR3 protein: CASSLGASGANVLTF

J gene: TRBJ1-1
V gene: TRBV6-2/TRBV6-3
D gene: .
clone size: few
CDR3 DNA: TGTGCCAGCAGTTACGTTGGGGGTCGCCAGGGAACTGAAGCTTTCTTT
CDR3 protein: CASSYVGGRQGTEAFF

J gene: TRBJ1-2
V gene: TRBV5-6
D gene: .
clone size: .
CDR3 DNA: TGTGCCAGCAGCCCCGGGCTTGTGGGCTACACCTTC
CDR3 protein: CASSPGLVGYTF

J gene: TRBJ2-1
V gene: TRBV29-1
D gene: TRBD1
clone size: few
CDR3 DNA: TGCAGCGGTCTGACAGGGGACAATGAGCAGTTCTTC
CDR3 protein: CSGLTGDNEQFF

J gene: TRBJ2-1
V gene: TRBV7-3
D gene: TRBD2
clone size: few
CDR3 DNA: TGTGCCAGCAGCCCCGGACTAGCGGGAAGATTCTCCTACAATGAGCAGTTCTTC
CDR3 protein: CASSPGLAGRFSYNEQFF

J gene: TRBJ2-5
V gene: TRBV2
D gene: TRBD2
clone size: .
CDR3 DNA: TGTGCCAGCAGTGATCTCCCGGGGGGGGAGACCCAGTACTTC
CDR3 protein: CASSDLPGGETQYF

J gene: TRBJ1-3
V gene: TRBV7-9
D gene: .
clone size: .
CDR3 DNA: TGTGCCAGCAGCTTACAGGACCTACTCTCTGGAAACACCATATATTTT
CDR3 protein: CASSLQDLLSGNTIYF

J gene: TRBJ2-2
V gene: TRBV7-3
D gene: TRBD1
clone size: few
CDR3 DNA: TGTGCCAGCAGCACAGGGACAGGTTGGACCGGGGAGCTGTTTTTT
CDR3 protein: CASSTGTGWTGELFF

J gene: TRBJ2-3
V gene: TRBV20-1
D gene: TRBD2
clone size: .
CDR3 DNA: TGCAGTCCAAAGCGGGAGGGCCTTACAGATACGCAGTATTTT
CDR3 protein: CSPKREGLTDTQYF

J gene: TRBJ1-2
V gene: TRBV3-1
D gene: TRBD1
clone size: .
CDR3 DNA: TGTGCCAGCAGCCGACAGGGAAACTATGGCTACACCTTC
CDR3 protein: CASSRQGNYGYTF